Following are 27 T cell receptor beta chains from one sample sequenced in a study of T cells in localized non-small cell lung cancer (dated by TCRdb to 2020 to 2022). The library came from the immunoSEQ multiplex PCR assay. Held by TCRdb, this immuneACCESS table contains in-frame sequences only and omits some clones. Under half of the omission traces to an unresolved V gene where checked; the cause of the rest is unknown. The sample data list 50,000 to 75,000 clones, and just over 90% of these were observed just once. The ten largest clones capture approximately 20% of the sample. This specimen consisted of peripheral blood, obtained before any cancer treatment. The receptors derive from a man aged 40 to 75 with stage I lung adenocarcinoma.

There are a few counts of this clone. This chain connects TRBV11-2 to TRBJ2-1; D remains ambiguous. This CDR3 comprises 16 residues. V lost 5 bases and J lost 0, with 14 bases in between. CDR1 is SGHAT, CDR2 FQNNGV, per germline. The CDR3 sequence: CASSLSSRSSYNEQFF. CDR3 sequence (DNA): TGTGCCAGCAGCCTAAGTAGCCGCAGCTCCTACAATGAGCAGTTCTTC.

The genes are TRBV10-3 and TRBJ2-1, with a weak D call TRBD1 (5 bases). This CDR3 has 14 amino acids. The V gene lost 6 bases and the J gene lost 4 bases, with 13 bases spanning the gap. Germline V gene data show CDR1 as ENHRY and CDR2 as SYGVKD. CDR3: CAIRSQEPYNEQFF. The CDR3 DNA follows: TGTGCCATCAGGTCACAGGAACCTTACAATGAGCAGTTCTTC.

The chain uses TRBV11-2 and TRBJ2-7, with TRBD2 matching 13 bases. This CDR3 has 15 amino acids. V gave up 2 bases and J gave up 6 bases; unmatched junction bases: 4. The germline gives CDR1 SGHAT, CDR2 FQNNGV. CDR3 sequence (DNA): TGTGCCAGCAGCTTATTACTAGCGGGAGGGTCCGAGCAGTACTTC. It is translated as CASSLLLAGGSEQYF. Combining the CDR3 with reference TRBV11-2 and TRBJ2-7 gives the whole variable domain EAGVAQSPRYKIIEKRQSVAFWCNPISGHATLYWYQQILGQGPKLLIQFQNNGVVDDSQLPKDRFSAERLKGVDSTLKIQPAKLEDSAVYLCASSLLLAGGSEQYFGPGTRLTVT.

The chain has TRBV7-2 and TRBJ2-3, with D maybe TRBD2 (5 bases). Trimming stripped 4 bases from V and 5 bases from J, with 13 bases between. The CDR3 sequence is 14 residues long. Germline CDR1 is SGHTA and CDR2 is FQGNSA. The CDR3 reads CASSSGFRQDTQYF. The CDR3 nucleotides read TGTGCCAGCAGCTCGGGGTTTCGACAAGATACGCAGTATTTT.

The chain joins TRBV10-3 to TRBJ2-7; 10 bases match TRBD2. The CDR3 covers 15 residues. CDR1 is ENHRY, CDR2 SYGVKD, per germline. With V trimmed by 2 bases and J by 4 bases, 5 bases remained unmatched. CDR3 sequence: CAISETSGIRYEQYF. CDR3 coding DNA: TGTGCCATCAGTGAGACTAGCGGGATTCGGTACGAGCAGTACTTC.

The V call is TRBV4-1, the J call TRBJ2-7; D not resolved. The V end lost 4 bases, the J end lost 1 base, and 8 bases lay between the germline ends. The germline gives CDR1 MGHRA, CDR2 YSYEKL. The CDR3 is 13 amino acids. This CDR3 reads CASSREASYEQYF. CDR3 sequence (DNA): TGCGCCAGCAGCCGCGAAGCATCCTACGAGCAGTACTTC.

On this clone: This specimen includes other DNA sequences encoding the same CDR3. The genes are TRBV9 and TRBJ2-1; D is perhaps TRBD2 (5 bases). The V end lost 2 bases, the J end lost 3 bases, and 6 bases lay between the germline ends. The CDR3 is made up of 13 amino acids. Per the germline V gene, CDR1 is SGDLS and CDR2 is YYNGEE. CDR3 bases: TGTGCCAGCAGCGTTGGGAGCTACAATGAGCAGTTCTTC. This translates into CASSVGSYNEQFF. The full variable domain, in which reference TRBV9 and TRBJ2-1 provide the parts outside the CDR3, is DSGVTQTPKHLITATGQRVTLRCSPRSGDLSVYWYQQSLDQGLQFLIQYYNGEERAKGNILERFSAQQFPDLHSELNLSSLELGDSALYFCASSVGSYNEQFFGPGTRLTVL.

This clone was seen a single time. The chain carries TRBV18 and TRBJ1-2; the D is unclear. Germline CDR1 and CDR2: KGHSH and LQKENI. This CDR3 contains 16 residues. Deletions cut 0 bases from V and 3 bases from J, with 14 bases between. The CDR3 reads CASSPPPWAAYYGYTF. In nucleotides, the CDR3 is TGTGCCAGCTCACCACCGCCCTGGGCCGCCTACTATGGCTACACCTTC.

The V and J genes are TRBV29-1 and TRBJ1-2; no clear D. This CDR3 is built from 14 residues. Trimming left V 7 bases short and J 4 bases short, with 19 bases between. Looked up from germline, CDR1 is SQVTM and CDR2 is ANQGSEA. The CDR3 DNA reads as TGCAGCGCCATGCCCTTCTCGGTAGGCTATGGCTACACCTTC. Amino acid sequence: CSAMPFSVGYGYTF.

This chain joins TRBV2 and TRBJ2-7; 10 bases are a match to TRBD2. The junction had 7 bases not matched to a gene; V was cut back by 6 bases and J by 2 bases. The CDR3 runs 15 residues. The germline CDR1 and CDR2 sequences are SNHLY and FYNNEI. Here the CDR3 DNA reads TGTGCCAGCAGAGGACTAGCGGCAGACGCCTACGAGCAGTACTTC. Amino acids: CASRGLAADAYEQYF. The variable domain in full, with the rest retrieved from reference TRBV2 and TRBJ2-7, is EPEVTQTPSHQVTQMGQEVILRCVPISNHLYFYWYRQILGQKVEFLVSFYNNEISEKSEIFDDQFSVERPDGSNFTLKIRSTKLEDSAMYFCASRGLAADAYEQYFGPGTRLTVT.

The chain is built from TRBV27 and TRBJ2-7; D gene unclear. CDR1 is MNHEY, CDR2 SMNVEV, per germline (reference sequence). CDR3 length: 13 amino acids. With 6 bases removed from V and 3 bases from J, the gap between germline ends came to 12 bases. Here the CDR3 reads CASSLFRSYEQYF. CDR3 in DNA: TGTGCCAGCAGCCTATTTCGCAGCTACGAGCAGTACTTC.

CDR3 sequence reads: CASSQDSWGAPSIQYF. The CDR3 region has the DNA TGCGCCAGCAGCCAAGATAGCTGGGGAGCTCCTAGCATTCAGTACTTC. This chain uses TRBV4-3 with TRBJ2-4, with TRBD2 as a possible D gene (5 bases). The CDR3 is made up of 16 amino acids. Trimming left V 0 bases short and J 9 bases short, with 18 bases between. CDR1 is LGHNA, CDR2 YSLEER, per germline.

Remarks on this clone: Since a far larger clone is one base different, this is likely a read error. The V call is TRBV10-3, the J call TRBJ1-3; tentative D call: TRBD1 (6 bases). CDR3 length: 15 residues. Germline values: CDR1 ENHRY, CDR2 SYGVKD. CDR3 amino acids: CASSEAKGAGNTIYF. Written as DNA, the CDR3 is TGTGCCAGCAGTGAGGCGAAGGGGGCTGGAAACACCATATATTTT.

The chain carries TRBV11-1 and TRBJ2-1, with 7 bases identical to TRBD1. The CDR3 totals 14 residues. V shed 5 bases, J shed 9 bases, and the junction held 10 bases outside the gene matches. Per the germline V gene, CDR1 is SGHAT and CDR2 is FQDESV (reference sequence). CDR3 sequence (DNA): TGTGCCAGCAGCCTCGACAGGGTTGCGTCTGAGCAGTTCTTC. The encoded protein is CASSLDRVASEQFF.

V and J are TRBV18 and TRBJ2-1, with TRBD2 matching 8 bases. J was trimmed by 10 bases and V by 3 bases; bases with no gene match: 11. This CDR3 has 15 residues. Germline loops: CDR1 KGHSH, CDR2 LQKENI. CDR3 nucleotides: TGTGCCAGCTCACCCCCCCTGGCGGGAGGCAAGGAGCAGTTCTTC. Residues: CASSPPLAGGKEQFF.

The V and J genes are TRBV6-1 and TRBJ2-7, with D maybe TRBD1 (5 bases). The V gene's germline CDR1 is MNHNS and CDR2 SASEGT. This CDR3 comprises 13 residues. V lost 4 bases and J 5 bases, leaving 12 bases between the germline ends. The CDR3 bases are TGTGCCAGCAGTGTCACAGGTCGGGACGAGCAGTACTTC. Its protein is CASSVTGRDEQYF.

V and J are TRBV10-3 and TRBJ2-1; 8 bases fit TRBD2. Germline V gene lookup returns CDR1 ENHRY and CDR2 SYGVKD. The CDR3 runs to 14 residues. The J segment lost 8 bases and the V segment lost 3 bases, leaving 6 bases of the junction unmatched. CDR3 sequence reads: CAISDSSGNDEQFF. The CDR3 region has the DNA TGTGCCATCAGTGATAGTAGCGGGAACGATGAGCAGTTCTTC.

This chain joins TRBV6-1 and TRBJ2-1; the match to TRBD2 covers 14 bases. The CDR3 totals 15 residues. The ends lost 7 bases at V and 7 bases at J; junction bases unmatched: 6. CDR1 MNHNS and CDR2 SASEGT come from the germline V gene. CDR3 DNA: TGTGCCAGCACCGAGGGGACTAGCGGGAGTAATGAGCAGTTCTTC. It encodes CASTEGTSGSNEQFF.

V gene TRBV7-9 combines with J gene TRBJ2-7; TRBD1 matches 7 bases. The CDR3 runs 12 residues. J was trimmed by 6 bases and V by 5 bases; bases with no gene match: 4. The germline V gene encodes CDR1 SEHNR and CDR2 FQNEAQ (reference sequence). The CDR3 nucleotides read TGTGCCAGCAGCACACAGGGGCCCGAGCAGTACTTC. It translates to CASSTQGPEQYF.

The chain is built from TRBV7-6 and TRBJ2-1, with no clear D. CDR1 and CDR2 from the germline V gene are SGHVS and FNYEAQ. The CDR3 consists of 15 residues. V lost 5 bases to trimming and J lost 4 bases, with 15 bases between them. The CDR3 region has the DNA TGTGCCAGCAGCCGCTCCGCAGCAGAATACAATGAGCAGTTCTTC. Its protein product is CASSRSAAEYNEQFF.

The rearrangement uses TRBV28 and TRBJ2-3; D not resolved. From germline, CDR1 is MDHEN and CDR2 SYDVKM. The CDR3 consists of 14 residues. With 1 base removed from V and 6 bases from J, the gap between germline ends came to 11 bases. Here the CDR3 DNA reads TGTGCCAGCAGTTTATATCGGAGCGCCGATACGCAGTATTTT. This codes for CASSLYRSADTQYF.

The chain recombines TRBV5-1 with TRBJ2-2; tentatively, D is TRBD2 (6 bases). The CDR3 totals 16 residues. The V gene's germline CDR1 is SGHRS and CDR2 YFSETQ. Deletions cut 3 bases from V and 1 base from J, with 13 bases between. CDR3 in DNA: TGCGCCAGCAGCTCGACATCGGGACTGAACACCGGGGAGCTGTTTTTT. This gives the protein CASSSTSGLNTGELFF.

This clone qualifies as medium-sized. This chain uses TRBV7-2 with TRBJ2-7; TRBD2 aligns across 7 bases. In germline, CDR1 is SGHTA, CDR2 FQGNSA. With V trimmed by 5 bases and J by 5 bases, 12 bases remained unmatched. The CDR3 sequence is 15 residues long. DNA for the CDR3: TGTGCCAGCAGCCCTCCAGATGCGGGAGCCCACGAGCAGTACTTC. Its protein is CASSPPDAGAHEQYF.

The V call is TRBV5-1, the J call TRBJ2-7; TRBD1 agrees at 8 bases. Germline-derived CDR1 and CDR2 are SGHRS and YFSETQ. The J segment lost 3 bases and the V segment lost 4 bases, leaving 9 bases of the junction unmatched. The CDR3 runs to 15 residues. The CDR3 is CASSPFQGAIYEQYF. CDR3 nucleotide sequence: TGCGCCAGCAGCCCCTTTCAGGGGGCAATCTACGAGCAGTACTTC.

J is TRBJ2-1 and V is TRBV5-1; tentatively, D is TRBD1 (5 bases). CDR3 size: 13 residues. Germline loops: CDR1 SGHRS, CDR2 YFSETQ. V shed 3 bases and J shed 3 bases, with 7 bases lying between them. In DNA, the CDR3 is TGCGCCAGCAGCTCTGACAGCTACAATGAGCAGTTCTTC. As protein: CASSSDSYNEQFF.

This clone has a handful of counts. The V call is TRBV2, the J call TRBJ2-1; 9 bases fit TRBD2. The V gene's germline CDR1 is SNHLY and CDR2 FYNNEI. The CDR3 has 15 amino acids. Unmatched junction bases numbered 3, after V lost 2 bases and J lost 4 bases. The CDR3 here is CASSERGLAYNEQFF. DNA for the CDR3: TGTGCCAGCAGTGAAAGAGGACTAGCGTACAATGAGCAGTTCTTC. Full variable domain (outside the CDR3, taken from reference TRBV2 and TRBJ2-1): EPEVTQTPSHQVTQMGQEVILRCVPISNHLYFYWYRQILGQKVEFLVSFYNNEISEKSEIFDDQFSVERPDGSNFTLKIRSTKLEDSAMYFCASSERGLAYNEQFFGPGTRLTVL.

This sequence joins TRBV11-3 and TRBJ1-1; no clear D. V was shortened by 6 bases and J by 1 base, with 6 bases between the two germline ends. The CDR3 is made up of 12 amino acids. CDR1 SGHNT and CDR2 YENEEA come from the germline V gene. The CDR3 nucleotides read TGTGCCAGCAGGGAGGGGAACACTGAAGCTTTCTTT. Its translation is CASREGNTEAFF.